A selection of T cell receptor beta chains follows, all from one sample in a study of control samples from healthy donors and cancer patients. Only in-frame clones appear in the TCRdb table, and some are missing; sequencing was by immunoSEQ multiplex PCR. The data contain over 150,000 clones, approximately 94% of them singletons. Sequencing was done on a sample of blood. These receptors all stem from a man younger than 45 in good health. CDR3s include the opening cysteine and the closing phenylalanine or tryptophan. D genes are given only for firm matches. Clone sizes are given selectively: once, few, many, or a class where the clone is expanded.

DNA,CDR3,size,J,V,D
TGTGCCAGCAGCTGGAGGGGGCGGGAGGGCCCCGATACGCAGTATTTT,CASSWRGREGPDTQYF,.,TRBJ2-3,TRBV5-4,TRBD2
TGCGCCAGCAGCCAAGTTGACAGGGCCCCCGGCGAGCAGTACTTC,CASSQVDRAPGEQYF,.,TRBJ2-7,TRBV4-1,TRBD1
TGTGCCAGCAGAACTATGAACACTGAAGCTTTCTTT,CASRTMNTEAFF,.,TRBJ1-1,TRBV27,.
TGTGCCAGCAGCCAAGACATCCAACTGTTTTTT,CASSQDIQLFF,.,TRBJ1-4,TRBV3-1/TRBV3-2,.
TGTGCCTGGAGCGCGCGGACGGTGAGCTCTGGAAACACCATATATTTT,CAWSARTVSSGNTIYF,.,TRBJ1-3,TRBV30,.
TGTGCCAGTAGTATTGGCAACACTGAAGCTTTCTTT,CASSIGNTEAFF,few,TRBJ1-1,TRBV19,.
TGCGCCAGCAGCTTGTTAGGGGACTCCGTTGGCTACACCTTC,CASSLLGDSVGYTF,few,TRBJ1-2,TRBV5-1,.
TGTGCCATCAGACCTCGTACCGTTCGGGAGAACACTGAAGCTTTCTTT,CAIRPRTVRENTEAFF,.,TRBJ1-1,TRBV10-3,.
TGTGCCAGCAGTGTGGGAGGGCCCCTCCACTTT,CASSVGGPLHF,.,TRBJ1-6,TRBV2,.
TGTGCCAGCAGCTCCACGGGGGACCGCTGGGGTGGCTACACCTTC,CASSSTGDRWGGYTF,few,TRBJ1-2,TRBV7-2,.
TGTGCCAGCACCTATACTCCTGCAACTAATGAAAAACTGTTTTTT,CASTYTPATNEKLFF,.,TRBJ1-4,TRBV11-2,.
TGTGCCAGCAGTTTTCTGGGCACCGGGGAGCTGTTTTTT,CASSFLGTGELFF,.,TRBJ2-2,TRBV6-2/TRBV6-3,.
TGCGCCAGCAGCTTGGAGGGAGGAAGCAATCAGCCCCAGCATTTT,CASSLEGGSNQPQHF,.,TRBJ1-5,TRBV5-1,.
TGCGCCAGCAGCTTTAGACTAGCGGTGGGGGAGACCCAGTACTTC,CASSFRLAVGETQYF,.,TRBJ2-5,TRBV5-1,TRBD2
TGCGCCAGCAGCACTCGGGGGGGACTAGCGGGAGAGACCCAGTACTTC,CASSTRGGLAGETQYF,once,TRBJ2-5,TRBV5-1,TRBD2
TGCGCCAGCAGCCCGACTAGCGGCGAGCAGTACTTC,CASSPTSGEQYF,.,TRBJ2-7,TRBV5-1,TRBD2
TGTGCCAGCACCCAGGGGGAAAAGGGTCAGCCCCAGCATTTT,CASTQGEKGQPQHF,.,TRBJ1-5,TRBV7-9,TRBD1
TGTGCCTGGAGTAGGGTCGGGACAGGGATTTCAATGATGAACACTGAAGCTTTCTTT,CAWSRVGTGISMMNTEAFF,.,TRBJ1-1,TRBV30,TRBD1
TGTGCCAGCAGTGAAAGGATAGGGACGGAAGCCTACGAGCAGTACTTC,CASSERIGTEAYEQYF,.,TRBJ2-7,TRBV25-1,.
TGTGCCAGCTCACCAACGGGGAGACAGGTCAAAGGGGAGTCTGGAAACACCATATATTTT,CASSPTGRQVKGESGNTIYF,.,TRBJ1-3,TRBV18,.
TGTGCCTGGAGTGTACGGCTCTACGAGCAGTACTTC,CAWSVRLYEQYF,.,TRBJ2-7,TRBV30,.
TGTGCCAGCTCACTAATCGCGGGAGTGGGGGAGACCCAGTACTTC,CASSLIAGVGETQYF,.,TRBJ2-5,TRBV18,TRBD2
TGTGCCAGCAGCGGGACAGGGGGTTACACCGGGGAGCTGTTTTTT,CASSGTGGYTGELFF,.,TRBJ2-2,TRBV3-1/TRBV3-2,TRBD1
TGTGCCAGCAGTTACTTGGGAGATCCCAATCAGCCCCAGCATTTT,CASSYLGDPNQPQHF,.,TRBJ1-5,TRBV6-2/TRBV6-3,.
TGTGCCAGTAGTATAATAGACAGGGACGACACTGAAGCTTTCTTT,CASSIIDRDDTEAFF,.,TRBJ1-1,TRBV19,TRBD1
TGTGCCAGCAGCTCACAGGGTTTTCCTGGAAACACCATATATTTT,CASSSQGFPGNTIYF,.,TRBJ1-3,TRBV7-9,.
TGTGCCAGCAGTGAAGGGGGTAGTTGGGAGACCCAGTACTTC,CASSEGGSWETQYF,.,TRBJ2-5,TRBV6-1,.
TGTGCCAGCAGCGTAACCGTTTCTGCGTGGGGTCAAGAGACCCAGTACTTC,CASSVTVSAWGQETQYF,.,TRBJ2-5,TRBV9,.
TGTGCCAGCAGCCCGCAAATGGGACAGGGTAGGAATGAGCAGTTCTTC,CASSPQMGQGRNEQFF,.,TRBJ2-1,TRBV7-9,TRBD1
TGTGCCAGCAGCCGCGGGACTAGCGGGAGTTACGAGCAGTACTTC,CASSRGTSGSYEQYF,.,TRBJ2-7,TRBV3-1/TRBV3-2,TRBD2
TGTGCCAGCAGTTTTGGGTTAGCGGACTACGAGCAGTACTTC,CASSFGLADYEQYF,few,TRBJ2-7,TRBV28,.
TGTGCCAGCAGTGAAAGGCAGGGGGCCGTGACCCAGTACTTC,CASSERQGAVTQYF,.,TRBJ2-5,TRBV6-1,TRBD1
TGTGCCAGCAGTTATAGGGACCGAGGTGCCTACGAGCAGTACTTC,CASSYRDRGAYEQYF,.,TRBJ2-7,TRBV27,.
TGTGCCAGCAGTTACGTGTCGAACGGGAACAATGAGCAGTTCTTC,CASSYVSNGNNEQFF,once,TRBJ2-1,TRBV6-2/TRBV6-3,.
TGTGCCAGCAGTGGACTAGCGGGGAGGAGTGAGCAGTTCTTC,CASSGLAGRSEQFF,.,TRBJ2-1,TRBV2,TRBD2
TGTGCCAGCAGTCCCTTTTGGGGCGGCGGCAATCAGCCCCAGCATTTT,CASSPFWGGGNQPQHF,many,TRBJ1-5,TRBV28,.
TGCGCCAGCAGTGAAGGGTTGACCTTGTTCTTC,CASSEGLTLFF,.,TRBJ2-1,TRBV5-1,.
TGTGCCAGTAGCATGGGACAGGGGATGGGGCAGCCCCAGCATTTT,CASSMGQGMGQPQHF,.,TRBJ1-5,TRBV19,TRBD1
TGTGCCAGTAGTTTATCGTACACTGAAGCTTTCTTT,CASSLSYTEAFF,.,TRBJ1-1,TRBV19,.
TGTGCCATCAGTGAGGTAGCGGGTAGCACAGATACGCAGTATTTT,CAISEVAGSTDTQYF,.,TRBJ2-3,TRBV10-3,TRBD2
TGTGCCAGCAGCGGGATAACTAGCGGGGGGGGAAATGAGCAGTTCTTC,CASSGITSGGGNEQFF,once,TRBJ2-1,TRBV11-3,TRBD2
TGCGCCAGCAGCTTGGAACCGAACACCGGGGAGCTGTTTTTT,CASSLEPNTGELFF,.,TRBJ2-2,TRBV5-1,.
TGTGCCAGCAGTGCTGGGGGACAGGGTACCGCTGCCTATGAAGCTTTCTTT,CASSAGGQGTAAYEAFF,.,TRBJ1-1,TRBV2,TRBD1
TGTGCCAGCAGCCCCCTTACTTCCACCGGGGAGCTGTTTTTT,CASSPLTSTGELFF,.,TRBJ2-2,TRBV6-5,.